The clone carrying this T cell receptor beta chain was seen at least ten times. The record originates from a study of T-cell memory formation after mild COVID-19. TCRdb itself ran the 5' RACE reads through MiXCR, one entry per CDR3 protein. This sample has approximately 390,000 distinct CDR3 sequences, with 15% to 20% found just once. V lost 6 bases to trimming and J lost 0 bases, with 17 bases between them. There are 16 residues in the CDR3. Germline V CDR1 and CDR2: SGHAT, FQDESV (reference sequence). This sequence was found in a man aged 18 to 29 who had mild COVID-19 (a few samples of this study predate the infection). Cell type and time point are not known. The source material was PBMCs or a T cell subset sorted from them (not recorded which). The chain is built from TRBV11-1 and TRBJ1-1; D possibly corresponds to TRBD1 (6 bases). CDR3 sequence reads: CASSSGNRDMNTEAFF. DNA of the CDR3: TGTGCCAGCAGTTCAGGGAACAGGGACATGAACACTGAAGCTTTCTTT.